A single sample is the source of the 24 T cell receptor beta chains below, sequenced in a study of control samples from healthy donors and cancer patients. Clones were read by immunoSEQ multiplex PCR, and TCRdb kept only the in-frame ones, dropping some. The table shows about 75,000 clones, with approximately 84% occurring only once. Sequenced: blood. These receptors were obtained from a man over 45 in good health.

In nucleotides, the CDR3 is TGTGCCATCCCGGGCCCTAGGCCCTCCTACGAGCAGTACTTC. Translation: CAIPGPRPSYEQYF. The V and J genes are TRBV27 and TRBJ2-7; D is uncertain. This CDR3 region has 14 residues. The germline V and J ends were trimmed by 10 bases and 0 bases, with 16 bases remaining between them. The germline CDR1 and CDR2 sequences are MNHEY and SMNVEV (reference sequence).

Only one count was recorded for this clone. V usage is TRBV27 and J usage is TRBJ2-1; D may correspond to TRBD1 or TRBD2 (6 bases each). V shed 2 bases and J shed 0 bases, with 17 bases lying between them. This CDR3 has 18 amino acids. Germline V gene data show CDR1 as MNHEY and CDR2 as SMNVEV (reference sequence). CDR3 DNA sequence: TGTGCCAGCAGTTTAGAATCCTACGGGGGCAGCTCCTACAATGAGCAGTTCTTC. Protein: CASSLESYGGSSYNEQFF.

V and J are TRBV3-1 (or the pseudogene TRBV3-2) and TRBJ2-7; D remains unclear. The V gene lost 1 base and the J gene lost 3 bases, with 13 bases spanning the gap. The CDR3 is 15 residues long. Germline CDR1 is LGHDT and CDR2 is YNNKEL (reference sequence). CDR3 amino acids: CASSQAKGRRYEQYF. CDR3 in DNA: TGTGCCAGCAGCCAAGCAAAGGGCCGTCGCTACGAGCAGTACTTC.

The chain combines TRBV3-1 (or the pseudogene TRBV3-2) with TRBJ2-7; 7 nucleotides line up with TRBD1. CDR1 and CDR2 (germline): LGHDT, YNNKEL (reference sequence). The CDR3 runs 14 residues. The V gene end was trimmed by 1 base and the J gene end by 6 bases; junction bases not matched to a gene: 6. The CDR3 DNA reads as TGTGCCAGCAGCCAAGGACAGGGTGGGGGCGAGCAGTACTTC. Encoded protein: CASSQGQGGGEQYF.

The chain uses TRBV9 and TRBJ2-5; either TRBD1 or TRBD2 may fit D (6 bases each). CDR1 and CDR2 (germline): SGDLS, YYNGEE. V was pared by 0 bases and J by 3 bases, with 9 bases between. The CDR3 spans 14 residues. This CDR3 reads CASSVGGAKETQYF. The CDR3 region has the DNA TGTGCCAGCAGCGTAGGGGGGGCTAAAGAGACCCAGTACTTC.

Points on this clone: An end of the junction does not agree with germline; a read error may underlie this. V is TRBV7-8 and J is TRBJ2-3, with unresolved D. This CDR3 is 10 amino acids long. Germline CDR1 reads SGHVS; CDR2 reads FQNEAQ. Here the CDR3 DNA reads TGTGCCAGCAGCATAGATACGCAGTATTTT. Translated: CASSIDTQYF.

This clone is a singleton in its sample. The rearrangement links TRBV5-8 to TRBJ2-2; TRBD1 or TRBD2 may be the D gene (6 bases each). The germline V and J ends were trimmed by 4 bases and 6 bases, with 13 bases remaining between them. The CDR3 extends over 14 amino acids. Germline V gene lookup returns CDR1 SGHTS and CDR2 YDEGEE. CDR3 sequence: CASSRLGGAGELFF. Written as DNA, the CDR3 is TGTGCCAGCAGCCGCCTGGGGGGCGCCGGGGAGCTGTTTTTT.

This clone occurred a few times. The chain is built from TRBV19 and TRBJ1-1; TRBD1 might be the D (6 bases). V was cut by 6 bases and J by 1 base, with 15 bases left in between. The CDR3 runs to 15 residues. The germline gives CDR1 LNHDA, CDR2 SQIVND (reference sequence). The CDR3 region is CASRSRGAGNTEAFF. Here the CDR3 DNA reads TGTGCCAGTAGGAGCAGGGGCGCGGGGAACACTGAAGCTTTCTTT.

The CDR3 loop is CASSVGRNNEQFF. CDR3 bases: TGTGCCAGCAGCGTAGGACGAAACAATGAGCAGTTCTTC. The rearrangement joins TRBV9 to TRBJ2-1; D ambiguous. V was cut by 0 bases and J by 5 bases, with 6 bases left in between. Germline CDR1 and CDR2: SGDLS and YYNGEE. This CDR3 contains 13 residues.

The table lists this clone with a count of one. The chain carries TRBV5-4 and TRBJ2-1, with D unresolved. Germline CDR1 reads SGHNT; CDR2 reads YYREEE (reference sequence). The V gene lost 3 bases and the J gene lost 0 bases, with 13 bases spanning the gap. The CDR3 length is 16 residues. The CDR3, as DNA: TGTGCCAGCAGCTCAGGCCGACTGAGCTCCTACAATGAGCAGTTCTTC. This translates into CASSSGRLSSYNEQFF.

DNA of the CDR3: TGCGCCAGCAGCGTGGGACAAGGGGCAGATACGCAGTATTTT. Its protein product is CASSVGQGADTQYF. The chain is built from TRBV5-1 and TRBJ2-3, with a weak D call TRBD1 (6 bases). CDR3 size: 14 residues. Trimming removed 4 bases from V and 4 bases from J, with 13 bases in between. From germline, CDR1 is SGHRS and CDR2 YFSETQ.

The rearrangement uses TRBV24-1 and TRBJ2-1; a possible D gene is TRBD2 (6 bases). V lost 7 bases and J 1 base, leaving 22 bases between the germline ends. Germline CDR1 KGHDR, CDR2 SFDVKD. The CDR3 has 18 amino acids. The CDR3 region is CATSPSPAGISSYNEQFF. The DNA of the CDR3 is TGTGCCACCAGCCCCTCTCCAGCGGGTATAAGTTCCTACAATGAGCAGTTCTTC.

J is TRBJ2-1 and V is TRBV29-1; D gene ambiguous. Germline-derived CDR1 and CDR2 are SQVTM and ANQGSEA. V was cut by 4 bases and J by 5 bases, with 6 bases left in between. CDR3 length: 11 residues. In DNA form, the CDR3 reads TGCAGCGTTGGGTATAACAATGAGCAGTTCTTC. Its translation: CSVGYNNEQFF.

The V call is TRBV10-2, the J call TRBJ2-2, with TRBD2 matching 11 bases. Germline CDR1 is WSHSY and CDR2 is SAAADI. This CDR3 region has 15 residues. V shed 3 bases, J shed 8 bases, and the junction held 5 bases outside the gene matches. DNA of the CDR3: TGCGCCAGCAGTGATTTAGCGGGAGGGACGGGGGAGCTGTTTTTT. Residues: CASSDLAGGTGELFF.

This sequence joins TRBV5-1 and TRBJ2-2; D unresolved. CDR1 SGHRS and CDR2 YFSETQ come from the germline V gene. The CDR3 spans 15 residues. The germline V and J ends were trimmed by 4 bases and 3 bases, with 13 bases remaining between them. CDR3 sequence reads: CASSRIGSDTGELFF. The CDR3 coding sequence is TGCGCCAGCAGCCGGATAGGATCGGACACCGGGGAGCTGTTTTTT.

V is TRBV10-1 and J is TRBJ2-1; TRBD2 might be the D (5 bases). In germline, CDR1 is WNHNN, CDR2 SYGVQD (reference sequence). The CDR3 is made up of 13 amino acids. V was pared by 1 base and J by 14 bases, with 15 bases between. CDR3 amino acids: CASSEWALRDKFF. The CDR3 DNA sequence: TGCGCCAGCAGTGAGTGGGCTCTGAGGGATAAGTTCTTC.

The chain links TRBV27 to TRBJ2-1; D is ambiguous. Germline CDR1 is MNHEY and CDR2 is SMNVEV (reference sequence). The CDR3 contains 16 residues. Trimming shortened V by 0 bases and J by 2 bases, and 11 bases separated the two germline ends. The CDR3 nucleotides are TGTGCCAGCAGTTTATCAGGGTATTCTCCCTACAATGAGCAGTTCTTC. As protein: CASSLSGYSPYNEQFF.

The chain's CDR3 is CAWSLGGGLAVETQYF. For the CDR3, the DNA is TGTGCCTGGAGCCTGGGGGGAGGATTAGCTGTCGAGACCCAGTACTTC. This chain uses TRBV30 with TRBJ2-5; D might be TRBD2 (6 bases). Trimming pared 3 bases from V and 5 bases from J, leaving 22 bases between. Germline values: CDR1 GTSNPN, CDR2 SVGIG (reference sequence). CDR3 length equals 16 residues. Full variable domain (rest looked up from reference TRBV30 and TRBJ2-5): SQTIHQWPATLVQPVGSPLSLECTVEGTSNPNLYWYRQAAGRGLQLLFYSVGIGQISSEVPQNLSASRPQDRQFILSSKKLLLSDSGFYLCAWSLGGGLAVETQYFGPGTRLLVL.

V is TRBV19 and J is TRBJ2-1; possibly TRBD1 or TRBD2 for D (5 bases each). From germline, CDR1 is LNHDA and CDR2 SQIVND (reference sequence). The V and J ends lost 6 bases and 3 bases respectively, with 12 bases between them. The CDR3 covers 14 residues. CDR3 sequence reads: CASSSLGDYNEQFF. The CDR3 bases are TGTGCCAGTAGCAGTTTGGGGGACTACAATGAGCAGTTCTTC.

The CDR3 region is CASSRNRAGTGNTIYF. The CDR3 coding sequence is TGTGCCAGCAGCCGAAACAGAGCGGGGACTGGAAACACCATATATTTT. The chain links TRBV7-9 to TRBJ1-3; no firm D call. This CDR3 is 16 amino acids long. CDR1 is SEHNR, CDR2 FQNEAQ, per germline (reference sequence). Trimming left V 5 bases short and J 2 bases short, with 16 bases between.

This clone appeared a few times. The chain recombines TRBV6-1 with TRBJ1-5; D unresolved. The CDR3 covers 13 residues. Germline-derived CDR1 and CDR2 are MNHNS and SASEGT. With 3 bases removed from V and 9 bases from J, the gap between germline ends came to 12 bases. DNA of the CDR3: TGTGCCAGCAGTGAGGAAGAAGGGTTGCCCCAGCATTTT. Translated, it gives CASSEEEGLPQHF.

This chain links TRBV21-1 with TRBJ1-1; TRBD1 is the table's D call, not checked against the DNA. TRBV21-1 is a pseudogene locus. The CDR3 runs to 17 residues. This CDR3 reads CASSKGGQGAMNTEAFF. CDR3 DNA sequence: TGTGCCAGCAGCAAAGGTGGGCAGGGGGCGATGAACACTGAAGCTTTCTTT.

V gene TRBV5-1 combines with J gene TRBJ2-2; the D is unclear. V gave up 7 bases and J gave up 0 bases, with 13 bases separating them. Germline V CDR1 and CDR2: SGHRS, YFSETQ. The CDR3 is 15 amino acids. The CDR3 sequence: CASRSGPPNTGELFF. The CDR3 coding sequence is TGCGCCAGCCGAAGTGGACCGCCGAACACCGGGGAGCTGTTTTTT.

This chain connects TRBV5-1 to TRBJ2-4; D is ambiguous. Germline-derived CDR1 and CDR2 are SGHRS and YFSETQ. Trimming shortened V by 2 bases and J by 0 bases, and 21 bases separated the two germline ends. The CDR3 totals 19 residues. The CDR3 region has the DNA TGCGCCAGCAGCTTCCTGGGGTTATGGAGCGACGTAGCCAAAAACATTCAGTACTTC. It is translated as CASSFLGLWSDVAKNIQYF.